The 28 T cell receptor beta chains below were found in one sample sequenced in a study of cytomegalovirus exposure and HLA in healthy donors listed by TCRdb under 2017. The library was built by means of the immunoSEQ multiplex PCR assay. The multiplex PCR relied on a mix of 60 forward primers for TCR Vbeta segments and 13 reverse primers for TCR Jbeta segments. The table was pulled from immuneACCESS by TCRdb, which kept in-frame rearrangements only. Such tables lose some clones; where checked, under half of the loss comes from unresolved V genes, and the rest has no known cause. The sample table lists about 200,000 clones, about 81% of them with a count of one. The ten largest make up 6.5% of the sample. Source material: PBMCs. The receptors here all came from a woman aged 50 to 60 in good health and CMV-seropositive.

This chain connects TRBV2 to TRBJ1-1; 9 bases match TRBD1. This CDR3 is 13 amino acids long. CDR1 and CDR2 from the germline V gene are SNHLY and FYNNEI. The J segment lost 6 bases and the V segment lost 6 bases, leaving 5 bases of the junction unmatched. In DNA, the CDR3 is TGTGCCAGCAGGGCCGACAGGGGGGCTGAAGCTTTCTTT. Protein: CASRADRGAEAFF.

The rearrangement uses TRBV5-4 and TRBJ2-5; 9 bases map to TRBD2. V dropped 4 bases and J dropped 5; count of bases not matched to a gene: 9. Germline V lookup: CDR1 SGHNT, CDR2 YYREEE (reference sequence). There are 15 residues in the CDR3. The CDR3, as DNA: TGTGCCAGCAGCATCTGGCGGGGGGGCCGGGAGACCCAGTACTTC. As protein: CASSIWRGGRETQYF. Looking up the rest from reference TRBV5-4 and TRBJ2-5 gives the full variable domain: ETGVTQSPTHLIKTRGQQVTLRCSSQSGHNTVSWYQQALGQGPQFIFQYYREEENGRGNFPPRFSGLQFPNYSSELNVNALELDDSALYLCASSIWRGGRETQYFGPGTRLLVL.

This rearrangement joins TRBV7-6 to TRBJ2-7; D might be TRBD2 (6 bases). Trimming stripped 4 bases from V and 7 bases from J, with 14 bases between. This CDR3 contains 13 residues. The germline V gene has CDR1 SGHVS and CDR2 FNYEAQ. The CDR3 nucleotides are TGTGCCAGCAGCTCCTGGGACTTGGGGGAGCAGTACTTC. This gives the protein CASSSWDLGEQYF.

The V call is TRBV5-1, the J call TRBJ2-5; the match to TRBD2 covers 9 bases. V was clipped by 0 bases and J by 5 bases; unmatched bases: 11. Germline V gene sequence: CDR1 SGHRS, CDR2 YFSETQ. The CDR3 runs to 17 residues. The CDR3, as DNA: TGCGCCAGCAGCTTGGATTATGCGGGAGGGCCTTTCGAGACCCAGTACTTC. Its protein product is CASSLDYAGGPFETQYF.

The chain has TRBV4-3 and TRBJ2-7; tentatively, D is TRBD1 (5 bases). Trimming removed 1 base at V and 5 bases at J, with 12 bases between. The CDR3 is 14 amino acids. Germline lookup yields CDR1 LGHNA and CDR2 YSLEER. Here the CDR3 DNA reads TGCGCCAGCAGCCAAGTGATAGGGGCCCACGAGCAGTACTTC. Protein product: CASSQVIGAHEQYF.

The J gene is TRBJ2-1, the V gene TRBV28; 9 nucleotides agree with TRBD2. CDR3 length equals 13 residues. Per germline, CDR1 MDHEN and CDR2 SYDVKM. Trimming cost V 6 bases and J 7 bases; bases outside gene matches: 4. CDR3 loop: CASRMTSGNEQFF. Here the CDR3 DNA reads TGTGCCAGCAGAATGACTAGCGGAAATGAGCAGTTCTTC.

The CDR3 nucleotides are TGCGCCAGCAGCTTGCCCAGCGGGAACACCGGGGAGCTGTTTTTT. It codes for CASSLPSGNTGELFF. The chain joins TRBV5-1 to TRBJ2-2, with a weak D call TRBD2 (5 bases). CDR3 length equals 15 residues. Germline CDR1 reads SGHRS; CDR2 reads YFSETQ. Trimming pared 1 base from V and 1 base from J, leaving 8 bases between.

V and J are TRBV7-2 and TRBJ2-2; D unclear. Trimming took 0 bases from V and 7 from J, leaving 12 bases between them. The V gene's germline CDR1 is SGHTA and CDR2 FQGNSA. This CDR3 is 15 amino acids long. The CDR3 loop reads CASSLASTRNGELFF. The CDR3 DNA sequence: TGTGCCAGCAGCTTAGCGTCCACGAGGAACGGGGAGCTGTTTTTT.

The genes are TRBV5-1 and TRBJ2-7; 7 bases align to TRBD2. The germline gives CDR1 SGHRS, CDR2 YFSETQ. Trimming removed 4 bases from V and 6 bases from J; junction bases left unmatched: 7. The CDR3 has 13 amino acids. The CDR3 bases are TGCGCCAGCAGCACTGGGGGGGACCGCGAGCAGTACTTC. Its translation is CASSTGGDREQYF.

The V call is TRBV4-3, the J call TRBJ2-6; D is ambiguous. Deletions cut 0 bases from V and 0 bases from J, with 6 bases between. Germline V gene data show CDR1 as LGHNA and CDR2 as YSLEER. This CDR3 has 16 residues. DNA of the CDR3: TGCGCCAGCAGCCAAGATAGAGGCTCTGGGGCCAACGTCCTGACTTTC. This sequence encodes CASSQDRGSGANVLTF.

The V call is TRBV18, the J call TRBJ2-1; 7 nucleotides line up with TRBD2. The V segment lost 2 bases and the J segment 9 bases; nucleotides outside the gene matches: 1. The V gene's germline CDR1 is KGHSH and CDR2 LQKENI. The CDR3 runs 12 residues. The CDR3 loop is CASSPGGGEQFF. The CDR3 DNA follows: TGTGCCAGCTCACCAGGCGGGGGTGAGCAGTTCTTC.

J is TRBJ1-5 and V is TRBV5-6; D is possibly TRBD1 (5 bases). This CDR3 has 13 amino acids. Deletions cut 6 bases from V and 2 bases from J, with 9 bases between. CDR1 is SGHDT, CDR2 YYEEEE, per germline. CDR3 loop: CASTSGRNQPQHF. As DNA, the CDR3 is TGTGCCAGCACCTCAGGGCGCAATCAGCCCCAGCATTTT.

The genes are TRBV7-2 and TRBJ2-5; a possible D gene is TRBD2 (5 bases). V was trimmed by 1 base and J by 5 bases, leaving 14 bases between them. The germline CDR1 and CDR2 sequences are SGHTA and FQGNSA. The length of the CDR3 is 15 residues. Written as DNA, the CDR3 is TGTGCCAGCAGCTTAGGGGTAGGGAGTTTGGAGACCCAGTACTTC. Translating it yields CASSLGVGSLETQYF.

V and J are TRBV5-4 and TRBJ1-4; perhaps TRBD1 as D (5 bases). CDR1 is SGHNT and CDR2 is YYREEE in the germline V gene (reference sequence). Trimming removed 1 base at V and 5 bases at J, with 12 bases between. The CDR3 is made up of 15 amino acids. The CDR3 nucleotides are TGTGCCAGCAGCTTGCCTGGGGCAGAAAATGAAAAACTGTTTTTT. Translation gives CASSLPGAENEKLFF.

The chain employs TRBV7-2 and TRBJ2-7, with D perhaps TRBD2 (5 bases). The V end was cut by 1 base, the J end by 7 bases, with 17 bases between. CDR3 length: 15 residues. Germline V gives CDR1 SGHTA, CDR2 FQGNSA. CDR3 bases: TGTGCCAGCAGCTTAGATAGGGAGAGGCTCCGGGAGCAGTACTTC. This sequence encodes CASSLDRERLREQYF.

The gene calls are TRBV6-5 and TRBJ1-1; TRBD1 matches at 8 bases. V dropped 2 bases and J dropped 6; count of bases not matched to a gene: 8. The CDR3 contains 15 residues. Germline CDR1 is MNHEY and CDR2 is SVGAGI. The CDR3 DNA is TGTGCCAGCAGTTACCAGGGGGCGGTTTTCTCTGAAGCTTTCTTT. As protein: CASSYQGAVFSEAFF.

V is TRBV28 and J is TRBJ2-3; D unclear. The germline CDR1 and CDR2 sequences are MDHEN and SYDVKM. Trimming removed 4 bases at V and 4 bases at J, with 15 bases between. CDR3 size: 15 residues. The CDR3 DNA reads TGTGCCAGCAGTTCGCCCATACTTTACTCAGATACGCAGTATTTT. Protein sequence: CASSSPILYSDTQYF.

This sequence joins TRBV28 and TRBJ1-5; TRBD1 matches at 9 bases. The germline CDR1 and CDR2 sequences are MDHEN and SYDVKM. Losses at the gene ends were 6 bases for V and 4 bases for J; bases not matched to a gene: 4. The CDR3 is made up of 14 amino acids. This CDR3 reads CASRRGTGNQPQHF. The CDR3 bases are TGTGCCAGCAGGAGAGGGACAGGGAATCAGCCCCAGCATTTT.

The chain carries TRBV15 and TRBJ1-2; weak D call: TRBD1 (5 bases). The CDR3 sequence is 15 residues long. From germline, CDR1 is LNHNV and CDR2 YYDKDF (reference sequence). V was pared by 3 bases and J by 0 bases, with 11 bases between. CDR3 region: CATSRAFRANYGYTF. The CDR3 DNA reads as TGTGCCACCAGCAGGGCGTTCAGGGCTAACTATGGCTACACCTTC.

This clone occurred a few times. The J gene is TRBJ2-7, the V gene TRBV28; TRBD2 matches at 11 bases. V lost 4 bases, J lost 3 bases, and 8 bases stayed unmatched. Germline V gene lookup returns CDR1 MDHEN and CDR2 SYDVKM. The CDR3 is 16 amino acids. The CDR3 region has the DNA TGTGCCAGCAGTTACCTACTAGCGGGAGTGCTCTACGAGCAGTACTTC. Its protein product is CASSYLLAGVLYEQYF.

The chain combines TRBV11-2 with TRBJ1-1; no definite D call. V lost 5 bases and J lost 6, with 7 bases in between. The CDR3 covers 11 residues. The V gene's germline CDR1 is SGHAT and CDR2 FQNNGV. The CDR3 DNA reads as TGTGCCAGCAGCCCCACGGCTGAAGCTTTCTTT. Amino acids: CASSPTAEAFF.

V gene TRBV18 combines with J gene TRBJ1-1, with D uncertain. Looked up from germline, CDR1 is KGHSH and CDR2 is LQKENI. The CDR3 extends over 15 amino acids. Trimming shortened V by 3 bases and J by 2 bases, and 13 bases separated the two germline ends. Written as DNA, the CDR3 is TGTGCCAGCTCACCTGCTGCGGGCGCAAACACTGAAGCTTTCTTT. It is translated as CASSPAAGANTEAFF.

This clone has just a few counts. The chain combines TRBV5-5 with TRBJ2-7; the D is unclear. Germline V CDR1 and CDR2: SGHKS, YYEKEE (reference sequence). V was shortened by 0 bases and J by 2 bases, with 9 bases between the two germline ends. The CDR3 is made up of 14 amino acids. The CDR3 here is CASSLGRVTYEQYF. In nucleotides, the CDR3 is TGTGCCAGCAGCTTGGGACGGGTCACCTACGAGCAGTACTTC.

This clone has a handful of counts. The CDR3 here is CTSTQPLMGRNGYQPQHF. CDR3 coding DNA: TGCACCAGCACCCAACCTCTGATGGGGCGAAATGGCTATCAGCCCCAGCATTTT. The rearrangement uses TRBV1 and TRBJ1-5; the D segment call TRBD1 is taken from the table without a DNA check. TRBV1 is deemed a pseudogene. CDR3 length equals 18 residues.

The chain joins TRBV5-1 to TRBJ1-5; 8 nucleotides match TRBD1. CDR1 and CDR2 (germline): SGHRS, YFSETQ. With 0 bases clipped from V and 4 bases from J, the junction kept 3 bases outside the gene matches. The CDR3 extends over 15 amino acids. Written as DNA, the CDR3 is TGCGCCAGCAGCTTGGCAGGGGGCTCAAATCAGCCCCAGCATTTT. It specifies CASSLAGGSNQPQHF.

This chain connects TRBV30 to TRBJ2-1, with TRBD1 matching over 11 bases. The CDR3 totals 15 residues. Unmatched junction bases numbered 6, after V lost 1 base and J lost 7 bases. The germline V gene has CDR1 GTSNPN and CDR2 SVGIG (reference sequence). The CDR3 sequence is CAWSGGTGGGNEQFF. In nucleotides, the CDR3 is TGTGCCTGGAGTGGAGGGACAGGGGGAGGAAATGAGCAGTTCTTC.

This clone appeared a few times. V and J are TRBV21-1 and TRBJ2-7; the DNA was not compared with TRBD2, the D call given in the table. TRBV21-1 is given as a pseudogene. The CDR3 contains 16 residues. The CDR3 DNA reads as TGTGCCAGCAGCAAAGTGACTAGCGGGAGGTCCTACGAGCAGTACTTC. It translates to CASSKVTSGRSYEQYF.

This chain links TRBV2 with TRBJ2-7; TRBD2 aligns across 12 bases. V shed 4 bases, J shed 5 bases, and the junction held 6 bases outside the gene matches. From germline, CDR1 is SNHLY and CDR2 FYNNEI. The CDR3 has 15 residues. The CDR3 bases are TGTGCCAGCAGTGGTCTAGCGGGGGGGTCCCACGAGCAGTACTTC. It specifies CASSGLAGGSHEQYF. Using reference TRBV2 and TRBJ2-7 for the parts outside the CDR3, the full variable domain is EPEVTQTPSHQVTQMGQEVILRCVPISNHLYFYWYRQILGQKVEFLVSFYNNEISEKSEIFDDQFSVERPDGSNFTLKIRSTKLEDSAMYFCASSGLAGGSHEQYFGPGTRLTVT.